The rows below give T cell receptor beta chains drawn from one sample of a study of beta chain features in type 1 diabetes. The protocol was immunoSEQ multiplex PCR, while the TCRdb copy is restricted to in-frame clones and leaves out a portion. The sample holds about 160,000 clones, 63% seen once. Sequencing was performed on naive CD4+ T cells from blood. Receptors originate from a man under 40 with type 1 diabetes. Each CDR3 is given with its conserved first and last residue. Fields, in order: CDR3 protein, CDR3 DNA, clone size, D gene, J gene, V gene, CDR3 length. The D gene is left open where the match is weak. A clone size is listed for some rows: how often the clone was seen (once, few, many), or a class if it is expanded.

cdr3_aa: CAWSPGTSVYNEQFF
cdr3_nt: TGTGCCTGGAGTCCAGGGACTAGCGTATACAATGAGCAGTTCTTC
clone_size: few
d_call: TRBD2
j_call: TRBJ2-1
v_call: TRBV30
cdr3_length: 15

cdr3_aa: CASRESGVTYNEQFF
cdr3_nt: TGTGCCAGCAGGGAAAGCGGGGTGACCTACAATGAGCAGTTCTTC
clone_size: .
d_call: TRBD2
j_call: TRBJ2-1
v_call: TRBV5-6
cdr3_length: 15

cdr3_aa: CASSGGPGTPIQYF
cdr3_nt: TGTGCCAGCAGTGGCGGGCCTGGTACCCCCATTCAGTACTTC
clone_size: .
d_call: .
j_call: TRBJ2-4
v_call: TRBV2
cdr3_length: 14

cdr3_aa: CSYGYLQETQYF
cdr3_nt: TGCAGCTACGGGTACCTCCAAGAGACCCAGTACTTC
clone_size: few
d_call: .
j_call: TRBJ2-5
v_call: TRBV29-1
cdr3_length: 12

cdr3_aa: CASRRSTDTQYF
cdr3_nt: TGTGCCAGCAGAAGGAGCACAGATACGCAGTATTTT
clone_size: .
d_call: .
j_call: TRBJ2-3
v_call: TRBV14
cdr3_length: 12

cdr3_aa: CASRHRFVDTQYF
cdr3_nt: TGTGCCAGCAGGCACAGGTTCGTAGATACGCAGTATTTT
clone_size: few
d_call: .
j_call: TRBJ2-3
v_call: TRBV2
cdr3_length: 13

cdr3_aa: CASSFGAGVGYEQYF
cdr3_nt: TGTGCCAGCAGCTTCGGAGCGGGGGTAGGCTACGAGCAGTACTTC
clone_size: once
d_call: TRBD2
j_call: TRBJ2-7
v_call: TRBV7-2
cdr3_length: 15

cdr3_aa: CASSSRTTTGELFF
cdr3_nt: TGTGCCAGCAGCTCACGGACAACCACCGGGGAGCTGTTTTTT
clone_size: .
d_call: .
j_call: TRBJ2-2
v_call: TRBV5-4
cdr3_length: 14

cdr3_aa: CSGSGAGTEAFF
cdr3_nt: TGCAGCGGGTCAGGGGCGGGTACTGAAGCTTTCTTT
clone_size: once
d_call: .
j_call: TRBJ1-1
v_call: TRBV29-1
cdr3_length: 12

cdr3_aa: CATSRGGQGYNEQFF
cdr3_nt: TGTGCCACCAGCAGAGGTGGACAGGGCTACAATGAGCAGTTCTTC
clone_size: .
d_call: TRBD1
j_call: TRBJ2-1
v_call: TRBV15
cdr3_length: 15

cdr3_aa: CTVWGSISYGYTF
cdr3_nt: TGCACCGTATGGGGATCGATTAGCTATGGCTACACCTTC
clone_size: .
d_call: .
j_call: TRBJ1-2
v_call: TRBV29-1
cdr3_length: 13

cdr3_aa: CASSTPAGMNTEAFF
cdr3_nt: TGTGCCAGCAGCACCCCGGCAGGAATGAACACTGAAGCTTTCTTT
clone_size: once
d_call: .
j_call: TRBJ1-1
v_call: TRBV13
cdr3_length: 15

cdr3_aa: CATDAGFLTNVLTF
cdr3_nt: TGTGCCACCGATGCGGGCTTTTTGACCAACGTCCTGACTTTC
clone_size: few
d_call: .
j_call: TRBJ2-6
v_call: TRBV15
cdr3_length: 14

cdr3_aa: CASSDTGTGRYEQYF
cdr3_nt: TGTGCCAGCAGTGATACCGGGACAGGCCGCTACGAGCAGTACTTC
clone_size: .
d_call: TRBD1
j_call: TRBJ2-7
v_call: TRBV25-1
cdr3_length: 15

cdr3_aa: CASSVAAGLQETQYF
cdr3_nt: TGTGCCAGCAGCGTAGCGGCAGGGCTCCAAGAGACCCAGTACTTC
clone_size: .
d_call: .
j_call: TRBJ2-5
v_call: TRBV9
cdr3_length: 15

cdr3_aa: CAWSLGKTSGANVLTF
cdr3_nt: TGTGCCTGGAGTTTAGGAAAAACCTCTGGGGCCAACGTCCTGACTTTC
clone_size: .
d_call: .
j_call: TRBJ2-6
v_call: TRBV30
cdr3_length: 16

cdr3_aa: CSVEGGPGANVLTF
cdr3_nt: TGCAGCGTTGAAGGGGGTCCTGGGGCCAACGTCCTGACTTTC
clone_size: .
d_call: .
j_call: TRBJ2-6
v_call: TRBV29-1
cdr3_length: 14

cdr3_aa: CAWTRERLFGDTQYF
cdr3_nt: TGTGCCTGGACTCGAGAAAGGCTATTCGGGGATACGCAGTATTTT
clone_size: .
d_call: .
j_call: TRBJ2-3
v_call: TRBV30
cdr3_length: 15

cdr3_aa: CASSFTGLMDYEQYF
cdr3_nt: TGTGCCAGCAGTTTCACAGGGCTAATGGACTACGAGCAGTACTTC
clone_size: .
d_call: .
j_call: TRBJ2-7
v_call: TRBV7-9
cdr3_length: 15

cdr3_aa: CASSDLLAYEQYF
cdr3_nt: TGTGCCAGTAGTGATCTGCTCGCGTACGAGCAGTACTTC
clone_size: .
d_call: .
j_call: TRBJ2-7
v_call: TRBV19
cdr3_length: 13

cdr3_aa: CAWSNQGVYEQYF
cdr3_nt: TGTGCCTGGAGTAACCAGGGGGTTTACGAGCAGTACTTC
clone_size: few
d_call: TRBD1
j_call: TRBJ2-7
v_call: TRBV30
cdr3_length: 13

cdr3_aa: CSVVGQMNTEAFF
cdr3_nt: TGCAGCGTTGTAGGGCAGATGAACACTGAAGCTTTCTTT
clone_size: .
d_call: .
j_call: TRBJ1-1
v_call: TRBV29-1
cdr3_length: 13

cdr3_aa: CASSHNTGSEQFF
cdr3_nt: TGCGCCAGCAGCCATAATACAGGGTCTGAGCAGTTCTTC
clone_size: .
d_call: .
j_call: TRBJ2-1
v_call: TRBV4-3
cdr3_length: 13

cdr3_aa: CASSLDRGNTDTQYF
cdr3_nt: TGTGCCAGCAGCTTAGATCGCGGTAACACAGATACGCAGTATTTT
clone_size: once
d_call: .
j_call: TRBJ2-3
v_call: TRBV7-2
cdr3_length: 15

cdr3_aa: CASSLFYPLHF
cdr3_nt: TGTGCCAGCAGCCTCTTTTATCCCCTCCACTTT
clone_size: few
d_call: .
j_call: TRBJ1-6
v_call: TRBV7-9
cdr3_length: 11

cdr3_aa: CASSPLGIGPDTQYF
cdr3_nt: TGTGCCAGCAGCCCCTTGGGGATAGGGCCAGATACGCAGTATTTT
clone_size: .
d_call: .
j_call: TRBJ2-3
v_call: TRBV7-9
cdr3_length: 15

cdr3_aa: CASSSSRGQGGNNEQFF
cdr3_nt: TGTGCCAGCAGCTCGTCCCGAGGACAGGGGGGCAACAATGAGCAGTTCTTC
clone_size: once
d_call: TRBD1
j_call: TRBJ2-1
v_call: TRBV7-9
cdr3_length: 17

cdr3_aa: CASSVEGGGYEQYF
cdr3_nt: TGTGCCAGCAGCGTAGAAGGAGGGGGCTACGAGCAGTACTTC
clone_size: once
d_call: .
j_call: TRBJ2-7
v_call: TRBV9
cdr3_length: 14

cdr3_aa: CASSPTTYEQYF
cdr3_nt: TGTGCCAGCAGCCCCACCACCTACGAGCAGTACTTC
clone_size: few
d_call: .
j_call: TRBJ2-7
v_call: TRBV14
cdr3_length: 12

cdr3_aa: CASSTGIVQYF
cdr3_nt: TGTGCCAGCAGCACAGGAATAGTGCAGTACTTC
clone_size: .
d_call: .
j_call: TRBJ2-7
v_call: TRBV7-9
cdr3_length: 11

cdr3_aa: CASSGDPSYEQYF
cdr3_nt: TGTGCCAGCAGTGGGGACCCTTCCTACGAGCAGTACTTC
clone_size: .
d_call: .
j_call: TRBJ2-7
v_call: TRBV25-1
cdr3_length: 13

cdr3_aa: CASSSWNEQFF
cdr3_nt: TGTGCCAGCAGTTCATGGAATGAGCAGTTCTTC
clone_size: once
d_call: .
j_call: TRBJ2-1
v_call: TRBV27
cdr3_length: 11

cdr3_aa: CASSQSERKLFF
cdr3_nt: TGTGCCAGCAGCCAAAGCGAGAGAAAACTGTTTTTT
clone_size: .
d_call: .
j_call: TRBJ1-4
v_call: TRBV14
cdr3_length: 12

cdr3_aa: CASSQGSGEGTDTQYF
cdr3_nt: TGTGCCAGCAGCCAAGGGAGCGGGGAAGGCACAGATACGCAGTATTTT
clone_size: .
d_call: TRBD2
j_call: TRBJ2-3
v_call: TRBV14
cdr3_length: 16

cdr3_aa: CASSLAAANSYEQYF
cdr3_nt: TGCGCCAGCAGCTTGGCTGCCGCGAACTCCTACGAGCAGTACTTC
clone_size: .
d_call: .
j_call: TRBJ2-7
v_call: TRBV5-1
cdr3_length: 15

cdr3_aa: CACSRGGYNEQFF
cdr3_nt: TGTGCCTGTTCTCGCGGGGGCTACAATGAGCAGTTCTTC
clone_size: .
d_call: TRBD2
j_call: TRBJ2-1
v_call: TRBV30
cdr3_length: 13

cdr3_aa: CASSVDPSGGQETQYF
cdr3_nt: TGTGCCAGCAGCGTAGACCCTAGCGGGGGTCAAGAGACCCAGTACTTC
clone_size: .
d_call: TRBD2
j_call: TRBJ2-5
v_call: TRBV9
cdr3_length: 16

cdr3_aa: CASSFVEYGYTF
cdr3_nt: TGTGCCAGCAGTTTCGTGGAATATGGCTACACCTTC
clone_size: .
d_call: .
j_call: TRBJ1-2
v_call: TRBV28
cdr3_length: 12

cdr3_aa: CAWSVSLMGTDYSPLHF
cdr3_nt: TGTGCCTGGAGTGTCTCACTTATGGGAACGGACTACTCACCCCTCCACTTT
clone_size: .
d_call: .
j_call: TRBJ1-6
v_call: TRBV30
cdr3_length: 17